This T cell receptor (beta chain) was found in a study of T cell repertoires and HLA-DP antigens. About the research overall: Transduced HeLa cells presented HLA-DP to CD4+ T cells.

Looked up from germline, CDR1 is MDHEN and CDR2 is SYDVKM. The CDR3 consists of 14 residues. Trimming cost V 3 bases and J 5 bases; bases outside gene matches: 3. Study outcomes and limitations: Responder cells were total CD4+ cells with a HeLa antigen-presenting system.

The method was immunoSEQ multiplex PCR; TCRdb's version includes in-frame clones alone and lacks a portion of them. The table shows around 90,000 clones, with approximately 86% occurring only once. CD4+ T cells, purified by negative selection, averaged approximately 98% purity. Notes on this clone: Its antigen is as yet unknown.

V is TRBV28 and J is TRBJ1-5; 8 positions match TRBD1. This TCR was recovered from a man aged 50-59 years in good health and CMV-seronegative. The sequencing sample was made of CD4+ T cells from PBMCs. The CDR3 reads CASSFLDRDQPQHF. Here the CDR3 DNA reads TGTGCCAGCAGTTTCCTGGACAGGGATCAGCCCCAGCATTTT.